The rows below give T cell receptor beta chains drawn from one sample of a study of blood T cell repertoires in COVID-19. Produced via immunoSEQ multiplex PCR; TCRdb's table is partial and in-frame only. The sample gives around 220,000 clones, about 86% of which show up once; roughly 1.5% is in the top ten. The sample was peripheral blood. The source of these receptors is a man aged 18-30 years with active or convalescent COVID-19. Both conserved end residues are part of each CDR3. Fields, in order: clone size, J gene, D gene, V gene, CDR3 DNA, CDR3 protein. D genes are given only for firm matches. The size field is filled for only some rows; it gives once, few, many or a size class.

>few|TRBJ1-2|.|TRBV2
TGTGCCAGCAGTGAAGCGCTGGGGGGGAGGTCTGGCTACACCTTC
CASSEALGGRSGYTF
>once|TRBJ1-1|.|TRBV19
TGTGCCAGTAGTCCCAGGGAGGCTCTGAACACTGAAGCTTTCTTT
CASSPREALNTEAFF
>.|TRBJ2-6|.|TRBV13
TGTGCCAGCAGCTCCGGTAGCTCTGGGGCCAACGTCCTGACTTTC
CASSSGSSGANVLTF
>once|TRBJ1-5|.|TRBV7-2
TGTGCCAGCAGGGGGCGCGAGGGCAATCAGCCCCAGCATTTT
CASRGREGNQPQHF
>.|TRBJ1-5|.|TRBV7-4
TGTGCCAGCCGGGAGGCAAATCAGCCCCAGCATTTT
CASREANQPQHF
>.|TRBJ1-5|.|TRBV6-2/TRBV6-3
TGTGCCAGCAGTTCGGGGGTGGGCAATCAGCCCCAGCATTTT
CASSSGVGNQPQHF
>.|TRBJ2-1|.|TRBV5-3
TGTGCCAGTAAGACTACCAGCAATGAGCAGTTCTTC
CASKTTSNEQFF
>.|TRBJ1-2|TRBD1|TRBV5-8
TGTGCCAGCAGCATGGACAGGGGCTTCTATGGCTACACCTTC
CASSMDRGFYGYTF
>.|TRBJ2-1|TRBD2|TRBV5-4
TGTGCCAGCAGCTGGGACCAACGAGCGGGGGGCTACAATGAGCAGTTCTTC
CASSWDQRAGGYNEQFF
>.|TRBJ2-2|TRBD2|TRBV6-1
TGTGCCAGCAGTGGACTAGCGGGAGGGGCGAACACCGGGGAGCTGTTTTTT
CASSGLAGGANTGELFF
>few|TRBJ1-3|.|TRBV14
TGTGCCAGCAGCCAAGTTCCAGGAAACACCATATATTTT
CASSQVPGNTIYF
>.|TRBJ1-2|TRBD1|TRBV2
TGTGCCAGCAGTGCAGGGACAGGGTCTAACTATGGCTACACCTTC
CASSAGTGSNYGYTF
>.|TRBJ2-1|TRBD2|TRBV4-2
TGTGCCAGCAGCCCCCTCCCTAGCGGGAGAATTGAGCAGTTCTTC
CASSPLPSGRIEQFF
>.|TRBJ2-5|TRBD1|TRBV6-5
TGTGCCAGCAGTCGACAGGGGGTTAAAGAGACCCAGTACTTC
CASSRQGVKETQYF
>.|TRBJ2-3|TRBD2|TRBV7-6
TGTGCCAGCAGCTCCCGACTAGCGGGAGGGCCCTCATCAGATACGCAGTATTTT
CASSSRLAGGPSSDTQYF
>.|TRBJ2-7|.|TRBV28
TGTGCCAGCAGTTTTATATTGACAGCCTACGAGCAGTACTTC
CASSFILTAYEQYF
>once|TRBJ2-7|.|TRBV6-2/TRBV6-3
TGTGCCAGCAGTTCCCGGAGGGGCTTCGCCGCCTACGAGCAGTACTTC
CASSSRRGFAAYEQYF
>.|TRBJ2-7|TRBD1|TRBV6-6
TGTGCCAGCAGTTACTCCCAGGGGGCCTACGAGCAGTACTTC
CASSYSQGAYEQYF
>.|TRBJ2-5|.|TRBV24-1
TGTGCCACCAGTGCCGCCGGGGAGACCCAGTACTTC
CATSAAGETQYF
>.|TRBJ2-7|.|TRBV3-1/TRBV3-2
TGTGCCAGCAGCCAAGACCGCGCGGGGTGGTACGAGCAGTACTTC
CASSQDRAGWYEQYF
>.|TRBJ1-1|TRBD1|TRBV6-1
TGTGCCAGCAGTGAAAGACAGGGCAGGAACACTGAAGCTTTCTTT
CASSERQGRNTEAFF
>.|TRBJ1-1|.|TRBV7-6
TGTGCCAGCAGCTTCAGGGGCTCCACTGAAGCTTTCTTT
CASSFRGSTEAFF
>once|TRBJ1-3|TRBD1|TRBV28
TGTGCCAGCAGCGCCCCCGGGACAGCTGGAAACACCATATATTTT
CASSAPGTAGNTIYF
>.|TRBJ2-2|TRBD2|TRBV5-1
TGCGCCAGCAGCCCGGGACTAGCGGGAAGAGGAGACACCGGGGAGCTGTTTTTT
CASSPGLAGRGDTGELFF
>.|TRBJ1-5|.|TRBV30
TGTGCCTGGAGTGCCGACAGGCTCAATCAGCCCCAGCATTTT
CAWSADRLNQPQHF
>.|TRBJ1-4|.|TRBV27
TGTGCCAGCAGTATAGGGGGTGGAACTAATGAAAAACTGTTTTTT
CASSIGGGTNEKLFF
>.|TRBJ1-2|TRBD1|TRBV3-1/TRBV3-2
TGTGCCAGCAGACCGAGAGAGGGGGCCCCTAACTATGGCTACACCTTC
CASRPREGAPNYGYTF
>.|TRBJ1-2|.|TRBV19
TGTGCCAGTACCCCAAAACGGGGTAACTATGGCTACACCTTC
CASTPKRGNYGYTF
>.|TRBJ1-4|TRBD1|TRBV15
TGTGCCACCAGCATACTCCAGGGGGTGATACGGGAAAAACTGTTTTTT
CATSILQGVIREKLFF
>.|TRBJ2-5|TRBD2|TRBV7-9
TGTGCCAGCAGCTTAATAGCGGCTAGCGGGAGGCATAGAGAGACCCAGTACTTC
CASSLIAASGRHRETQYF
>.|TRBJ2-7|TRBD2|TRBV10-1
TGCGCCAGCAGTGAGACTCTAGCGGGCCTCTCCTACGAGCAGTACTTC
CASSETLAGLSYEQYF
>.|TRBJ1-2|.|TRBV18
TGTGCCAGCTCACCACCGTACAGGCAGGGGAATTATGGCTACACCTTC
CASSPPYRQGNYGYTF